What follows are 29 T cell receptor beta chains derived from one specimen sequenced in a study of cytomegalovirus exposure and HLA in healthy donors. Use of 60 Vbeta and 13 Jbeta primers characterized the PCR. Method: immunoSEQ multiplex PCR; TCRdb's copy keeps in-frame clones and lacks some. The table has 110,000 to 150,000 clones, around 76% seen once; the top ten hold under 4.5%. Sample: PBMCs. These TCRs come from a man aged 18 to 29 in good health and CMV-seronegative.

This clone came up a few times. J is TRBJ2-1 and V is TRBV5-1; D gene unclear. CDR1 is SGHRS, CDR2 YFSETQ, per germline. There are 15 residues in the CDR3. The V end lost 6 bases, the J end lost 6 bases, and 19 bases lay between the germline ends. Written as DNA, the CDR3 is TGCGCCAGCATCGGTGGGCAGGTAACATCCAATGAGCAGTTCTTC. Encoded protein: CASIGGQVTSNEQFF. The full variable domain, its missing parts supplied by reference TRBV5-1 and TRBJ2-1, is KAGVTQTPRYLIKTRGQQVTLSCSPISGHRSVSWYQQTPGQGLQFLFEYFSETQRNKGNFPGRFSGRQFSNSRSEMNVSTLELGDSALYLCASIGGQVTSNEQFFGPGTRLTVL.

This chain links TRBV30 with TRBJ2-1, with TRBD1 as a possible D gene (6 bases). With 0 bases removed from V and 4 bases from J, the gap between germline ends came to 13 bases. There are 15 residues in the CDR3. Germline CDR1 is GTSNPN and CDR2 is SVGIG (reference sequence). The CDR3 loop reads CAWSVVGATYNEQFF. The CDR3 region has the DNA TGTGCCTGGAGTGTAGTGGGGGCTACATACAATGAGCAGTTCTTC.

This chain connects TRBV19 to TRBJ1-6; D is perhaps TRBD1 (5 bases). The CDR3 has 15 residues. V lost 3 bases and J 9 bases, leaving 15 bases between the germline ends. Germline V gene lookup returns CDR1 LNHDA and CDR2 SQIVND (reference sequence). The chain's CDR3 is CASSIPQGLASPLHF. DNA of the CDR3: TGTGCCAGTAGTATCCCCCAGGGTTTGGCTTCACCCCTCCACTTT.

The chain carries TRBV6-5 and TRBJ2-7; 7 bases are a match to TRBD1. Germline CDR1 and CDR2: MNHEY and SVGAGI. The CDR3 length is 15 residues. After removal of 1 base from V and 1 base from J, the junction contained 4 bases not matched to a gene. CDR3 sequence: CASSYLGQLSYEQYF. The CDR3 DNA reads TGTGCCAGCAGTTACTTGGGACAGCTATCCTACGAGCAGTACTTC.

The gene calls are TRBV14 and TRBJ1-1; 7 nucleotides match TRBD1. After removal of 4 bases from V and 5 bases from J, the junction contained 13 bases not matched to a gene. The CDR3 runs 16 residues. CDR1 is SGHDN and CDR2 is FVKESK in the germline V gene. For the CDR3, the DNA is TGTGCCAGCAGCCTGTCCGGGACAGTCAGGGGAACTGAAGCTTTCTTT. Translated: CASSLSGTVRGTEAFF.

The CDR3 loop reads CASSLDRGNEQFF. For the CDR3, the DNA is TGTGCCAGCAGCCTGGACAGGGGGAATGAGCAGTTCTTC. The chain combines TRBV7-7 with TRBJ2-1; 10 bases line up with TRBD1. CDR3 length equals 13 residues. J gave up 7 bases and V 5 bases, and 2 bases lay outside the gene matches. Germline V gene sequence: CDR1 SSHAT, CDR2 FNYEAQ (reference sequence). Complete variable domain (other parts from reference TRBV7-7 and TRBJ2-1): GAGVSQSPRYKVTKRGQDVTLRCDPISSHATLYWYQQALGQGPEFLTYFNYEAQPDKSGLPSDRFSAERPEGSISTLTIQRTEQRDSAMYRCASSLDRGNEQFFGPGTRLTVL.

The chain employs TRBV5-8 and TRBJ2-1, with D perhaps TRBD2 (5 bases). This CDR3 contains 16 residues. Germline CDR1 reads SGHTS; CDR2 reads YDEGEE. V was shortened by 4 bases and J by 3 bases, with 17 bases between the two germline ends. As DNA, the CDR3 is TGTGCCAGCAGCGTCTCAAACTTCGGGGACTACAATGAGCAGTTCTTC. Protein sequence: CASSVSNFGDYNEQFF.

This clone was found a few times. The rearrangement links TRBV10-1 to TRBJ1-2; D is undetermined. The V end lost 9 bases, the J end lost 2 bases, and 16 bases lay between the germline ends. The CDR3 runs to 14 residues. The V gene's germline CDR1 is WNHNN and CDR2 SYGVQD (reference sequence). CDR3 DNA sequence: TGCGCCAGAAAGAGGAGGGTGGGGAACTATGGCTACACCTTC. Translated, it gives CARKRRVGNYGYTF.

This rearrangement joins TRBV18 to TRBJ1-1; TRBD1 aligns across 7 bases. The ends lost 4 bases at V and 7 bases at J; junction bases unmatched: 9. CDR1 is KGHSH, CDR2 LQKENI, per germline. This CDR3 has 14 residues. The CDR3 reads CASSLDSGDSEAFF. The CDR3 DNA reads as TGTGCCAGCTCACTGGACTCCGGGGACAGTGAAGCTTTCTTT.

The chain recombines TRBV30 with TRBJ2-2, with TRBD1 as a possible D gene (6 bases). V shed 4 bases and J shed 0 bases, with 18 bases lying between them. The germline gives CDR1 GTSNPN, CDR2 SVGIG (reference sequence). The CDR3 totals 17 residues. The CDR3 protein is CAWKPRTVTTNTGELFF. CDR3 nucleotides: TGTGCCTGGAAACCTCGGACAGTGACTACGAACACCGGGGAGCTGTTTTTT.

V gene TRBV5-1 combines with J gene TRBJ1-5; no firm D call. There are 13 residues in the CDR3. The V gene's germline CDR1 is SGHRS and CDR2 YFSETQ. V lost 2 bases and J 3 bases, leaving 6 bases between the germline ends. The CDR3 bases are TGCGCCAGCAGCTTTAGCAACAATCAGCCCCAGCATTTT. Translating gives CASSFSNNQPQHF.

This clone was seen a handful of times. The V call is TRBV9, the J call TRBJ1-2; TRBD1 matches at 10 bases. Trimming cost V 0 bases and J 2 bases; bases outside gene matches: 13. The CDR3 runs 19 residues. Germline V lookup: CDR1 SGDLS, CDR2 YYNGEE. CDR3 sequence (DNA): TGTGCCAGCAGCGTAGCTACGGGGAACCCGGACAGGGGGAACTATGGCTACACCTTC. Its translation is CASSVATGNPDRGNYGYTF.

The chain combines TRBV27 with TRBJ2-1; 7 nucleotides align to TRBD2. Unmatched junction bases numbered 9, after V lost 4 bases and J lost 3 bases. This CDR3 has 16 amino acids. Germline values: CDR1 MNHEY, CDR2 SMNVEV (reference sequence). The CDR3 DNA is TGTGCCAGCAGTTCTCGGACTAGAGGCGACTACAATGAGCAGTTCTTC. Translation gives CASSSRTRGDYNEQFF.

The V call is TRBV19, the J call TRBJ1-5; TRBD1 agrees at 8 bases. V lost 1 base, J lost 6 bases, and 5 bases stayed unmatched. Germline V gene data show CDR1 as LNHDA and CDR2 as SQIVND (reference sequence). This CDR3 is 15 amino acids long. The CDR3 DNA sequence: TGTGCCAGTAGTATAGTCACAGGGGGTTTTCAGCCCCAGCATTTT. It encodes CASSIVTGGFQPQHF.

This clone showed up just a few times. V usage is TRBV29-1 and J usage is TRBJ1-5; D uncertain. V lost 3 bases and J 3 bases, leaving 12 bases between the germline ends. This CDR3 contains 14 residues. Germline values: CDR1 SQVTM, CDR2 ANQGSEA. The CDR3 sequence is CSVEDSGNNQPQHF. CDR3 in DNA: TGCAGCGTTGAGGATTCCGGGAACAATCAGCCCCAGCATTTT.

The chain recombines TRBV27 with TRBJ2-2; tentative D call: TRBD1 (6 bases). Trimming shortened V by 7 bases and J by 7 bases, and 16 bases separated the two germline ends. The CDR3 loop spans 14 amino acids. Germline V lookup: CDR1 MNHEY, CDR2 SMNVEV (reference sequence). The CDR3 DNA sequence: TGTGCCAGCAAGATACAGGGTGGTGGCGGGGAGCTGTTTTTT. This sequence encodes CASKIQGGGGELFF.

CDR3 region: CASSEGGTGLYEQYF. The CDR3 nucleotides read TGTGCCAGCAGTGAGGGGGGGACGGGGCTCTACGAGCAGTACTTC. The V gene is TRBV25-1, the J gene TRBJ2-7, with TRBD2 matching 7 bases. With V trimmed by 3 bases and J by 3 bases, 8 bases remained unmatched. This CDR3 has 15 residues. The V gene's germline CDR1 is MGHDK and CDR2 SYGVNS.

The CDR3 bases are TGTGCCAGCAGCTTAGCGGGGGGGCGCTTTTATGAGCAGTTCTTC. Its protein is CASSLAGGRFYEQFF. V and J are TRBV7-2 and TRBJ2-1; a possible D gene is TRBD2 (7 bases). Per germline, CDR1 SGHTA and CDR2 FQGNSA. Trimming pared 0 bases from V and 8 bases from J, leaving 14 bases between. The CDR3 consists of 15 residues.

The chain employs TRBV5-4 and TRBJ2-7, with D perhaps TRBD2 (5 bases). V was clipped by 0 bases and J by 3 bases, with 10 bases between them. The CDR3 is made up of 14 amino acids. CDR1 and CDR2 (germline): SGHNT, YYREEE (reference sequence). The CDR3 coding sequence is TGTGCCAGCAGCTTGGTTCCGGGGAGCTACGAGCAGTACTTC. Protein product: CASSLVPGSYEQYF.

The V and J genes are TRBV6-5 and TRBJ2-7; 8 positions agree with TRBD2. After removal of 1 base from V and 3 bases from J, the junction contained 5 bases not matched to a gene. The CDR3 runs 15 residues. CDR1 and CDR2 from the germline V gene are MNHEY and SVGAGI. Here the CDR3 reads CASSYWGSGSYEQYF. The CDR3 nucleotides are TGTGCCAGCAGTTACTGGGGAAGCGGGAGCTACGAGCAGTACTTC.

The J gene is TRBJ2-4, the V gene TRBV5-5, with TRBD2 as a possible D gene (5 bases). The CDR3 is 18 residues long. Germline V gene lookup returns CDR1 SGHKS and CDR2 YYEKEE (reference sequence). V was cut by 2 bases and J by 3 bases, with 21 bases left in between. The CDR3 loop reads CASSLATLSGIGKNIQYF. In nucleotides, the CDR3 is TGTGCCAGCAGCTTAGCCACTCTCTCGGGGATCGGCAAAAACATTCAGTACTTC.

This sequence joins TRBV28 and TRBJ1-1; no definite D call. The V gene's germline CDR1 is MDHEN and CDR2 SYDVKM. Trimming removed 11 bases at V and 3 bases at J, with 19 bases between. The CDR3 covers 14 residues. The CDR3 coding sequence is TGTGCCGGATCGGCCCCCGGGAGGGACACTGAAGCTTTCTTT. This translates into CAGSAPGRDTEAFF.

V is TRBV10-2 and J is TRBJ2-7; tentatively, D is TRBD2 (6 bases). CDR3 length: 11 amino acids. The V gene's germline CDR1 is WSHSY and CDR2 SAAADI. Trimming removed 9 bases from V and 3 bases from J, with 9 bases in between. CDR3 region: CASAAGYEQYF. The CDR3 nucleotides read TGCGCCAGTGCAGCGGGCTACGAGCAGTACTTC.

The V gene is TRBV6-5, the J gene TRBJ1-2; D gene unclear. Trimming left V 2 bases short and J 6 bases short, with 13 bases between. The germline CDR1 and CDR2 sequences are MNHEY and SVGAGI. This CDR3 contains 14 residues. CDR3 nucleotide sequence: TGTGCCAGCAGTTACAGCGGAAAGGATGATGGCTACACCTTC. Residues: CASSYSGKDDGYTF.

J is TRBJ2-7 and V is TRBV30; D might be TRBD1 (7 bases). The CDR3 extends over 14 amino acids. Germline V gene lookup returns CDR1 GTSNPN and CDR2 SVGIG (reference sequence). Trimming cost V 0 bases and J 4 bases, with 13 bases left between them. The CDR3 reads CAWSVGPGGYEQYF. The CDR3 DNA sequence: TGTGCCTGGAGTGTAGGTCCAGGGGGGTACGAGCAGTACTTC.

This chain joins TRBV28 and TRBJ2-5; D remains ambiguous. This CDR3 has 15 amino acids. Between the trimmed V and J ends, which lost 6 bases and 0 bases, there was a span of 14 bases. In germline, CDR1 is MDHEN, CDR2 SYDVKM. CDR3 DNA sequence: TGTGCCAGCAGCGCCCCGACACGGAACCAAGAGACCCAGTACTTC. This sequence encodes CASSAPTRNQETQYF.

This clone was seen once. The gene calls are TRBV10-2 and TRBJ1-2; 8 bases are a match to TRBD1. J lost 3 bases, V lost 7 bases, and 10 bases had no gene match. Germline assignment: CDR1 WSHSY and CDR2 SAAADI. The CDR3 runs to 15 residues. The CDR3 DNA sequence: TGCGCCAGCAACAAATGCGGGACAGGCGACTATGGCTACACCTTC. Protein: CASNKCGTGDYGYTF.

Comment on this clone: The junction departs from the called germline gene at one end, perhaps through a read error. This chain joins TRBV7-9 and TRBJ1-4; TRBD1 matches 12 bases. Germline CDR1 SEHNR, CDR2 FQNEAQ (reference sequence). This CDR3 is built from 17 residues. The CDR3 coding sequence is TGTTCCAGCAGACCCACCGGGACAGGGGGCATCGGTGAAAAACTGTTTTTT. Amino acids: CSSRPTGTGGIGEKLFF.

V gene TRBV30 combines with J gene TRBJ1-1, with 12 bases matching TRBD1. The germline CDR1 and CDR2 sequences are GTSNPN and SVGIG (reference sequence). The V and J ends lost 4 bases and 4 bases, in that order; junction bases with no gene match: 10. The CDR3 sequence is 16 residues long. The CDR3 sequence is CAWTPRDRGLGTEAFF. As DNA, the CDR3 is TGTGCCTGGACCCCCCGGGACAGGGGGCTAGGCACTGAAGCTTTCTTT.